The rows below give T cell receptor beta chains drawn from one sample of a study of PD-1 blockade in classical Hodgkin lymphoma. The repertoire was sequenced with immunoSEQ multiplex PCR; TCRdb's copy has only in-frame clones and lacks some. The sample consists of 45,000 to 55,000 clones, approximately 76% of them appearing once. Sequencing used peripheral blood mononuclear cells (PBMCs), obtained before the fourth cycle of nivolumab. The receptors were gathered from a human donor with classical Hodgkin lymphoma. Both conserved end residues are part of each CDR3. Fields, in order: J gene, V gene, D gene, CDR3 length, clone size, CDR3 DNA, CDR3 protein. The D gene is left open where the match is weak. Clone size is stated in some rows and not others, as once, few, many or a class when expanded.

>TRBJ1-2|TRBV5-1|TRBD1|15|.
TGCGCCAGCAGCTGGTCCGGGACAGGGGGGGAAGGCTACACCTTC
CASSWSGTGGEGYTF
>TRBJ2-3|TRBV19|.|15|.
TGTGCCAGTAGTATAGGAAGCGGGAGCACAGATACGCAGTATTTT
CASSIGSGSTDTQYF
>TRBJ2-3|TRBV9|.|12|once
TGTGCCAGCAGCGTACGCACAGATACGCAGTATTTT
CASSVRTDTQYF
>TRBJ2-5|TRBV6-1|.|16|few
TGTGCCAGCAGTGCATTTAGGCGGGGGCTACAAGAGACCCAGTACTTC
CASSAFRRGLQETQYF
>TRBJ1-2|TRBV27|.|18|few
TGTGCCAGCAGTTCGCAGACCCCTCAGGGCGTCTATCCTGATGGCTACACCTTC
CASSSQTPQGVYPDGYTF
>TRBJ1-2|TRBV18|.|15|.
TGTGCCAGCTCACCGATACAATACAAAGACTATGGCTACACCTTC
CASSPIQYKDYGYTF
>TRBJ2-3|TRBV29-1|TRBD2|14|few
TGCAGCGTTGTAACTAGCGGGACCACAGATACGCAGTATTTT
CSVVTSGTTDTQYF
>TRBJ1-1|TRBV19|.|15|.
TGTGCCAGTAGGATAAGGGGGGGGCCGCCATTTGAAGCTTTCTTT
CASRIRGGPPFEAFF
>TRBJ2-7|TRBV28|TRBD1|15|few
TGTGCCAGCAGAACGGGACAGGCGAGCTCCTACGAGCAGTACTTC
CASRTGQASSYEQYF
>TRBJ2-1|TRBV7-3|.|13|few
TGTGCCAGCAGCTTAACAGGGAAAGGCGAGCAGTTCTTC
CASSLTGKGEQFF
>TRBJ1-5|TRBV7-8|.|16|few
TGTGCCAGCAGCCCGCGGACAGTTAATAGCAATCAGCCCCAGCATTTT
CASSPRTVNSNQPQHF
>TRBJ2-7|TRBV5-1|TRBD2|15|.
TGCGCCAGCAGCTTGACTAGCGGGAGATCCTACGAGCAGTACTTC
CASSLTSGRSYEQYF
>TRBJ1-4|TRBV5-1|.|14|.
TGCGCCAGCAGCTTGGATACCCATAGGGAAAAACTGTTTTTT
CASSLDTHREKLFF
>TRBJ2-1|TRBV11-2|.|17|.
TGTGCCAGCACATCCGCCCCCCTAGGTCCCGCTTACAATGAGCAGTTCTTC
CASTSAPLGPAYNEQFF
>TRBJ2-3|TRBV2|.|16|.
TGTGCCAGCGGAAATAGGGGGGCGAGTCGGTCAGATACGCAGTATTTT
CASGNRGASRSDTQYF
>TRBJ2-1|TRBV5-1|.|15|.
TGCGCCAGCAGCCCCGGGAGAGCGGGTAACAATGAGCAGTTCTTC
CASSPGRAGNNEQFF
>TRBJ1-2|TRBV11-2|.|13|few
TGTGCCAGCAGCTTGTCAACAGACTATGGCTACACCTTC
CASSLSTDYGYTF
>TRBJ2-7|TRBV11-3|.|12|once
TGTGCCAGCAGCTCTACAGGTTACGAGCAGTACTTC
CASSSTGYEQYF
>TRBJ2-3|TRBV7-2|.|14|few
TGTGCCAGCAGCTTAGGCCTCCTTGTGTATACGCAGTATTTT
CASSLGLLVYTQYF
>TRBJ2-7|TRBV10-3|.|13|.
TGTGCCATCAGTTGGACAGACTCCTACGAGCAGTACTTC
CAISWTDSYEQYF
>TRBJ1-2|TRBV4-1|.|14|.
TGCGCCAGCAGCCAAGATTTGGCTAACTATGGCTACACCTTC
CASSQDLANYGYTF
>TRBJ2-1|TRBV9|TRBD2|15|.
TGTGCCAGCAGCACACGACTAGCGCGCTACAATGAGCAGTTCTTC
CASSTRLARYNEQFF
>TRBJ2-7|TRBV18|.|15|.
TGTGCCAGCTCACCACGAAAAGGAGTCTCCTACGAGCAGTACTTC
CASSPRKGVSYEQYF
>TRBJ2-1|TRBV7-9|TRBD2|13|.
TGTGCCAGCAGCTCCCGGACTAGCTATGAGCAGTTCTTC
CASSSRTSYEQFF
>TRBJ2-1|TRBV10-3|TRBD2|16|.
TGTGCCATCAGTTCCATAGCGGGAGTAAAAAAGAATGAGCAGTTCTTC
CAISSIAGVKKNEQFF
>TRBJ1-1|TRBV19|.|16|.
TGTGCCAGTAGTATAGGCTTGAATCTTGGGAACACTGAAGCTTTCTTT
CASSIGLNLGNTEAFF
>TRBJ2-7|TRBV11-2|.|17|.
TGTGCCAGCAGCTTAGGTGCCCCGCGAAGGGTTTTCATCGAGCAGTACTTC
CASSLGAPRRVFIEQYF
>TRBJ1-5|TRBV18|.|14|.
TGTGCCAGCTCATCTGGGACCGGGGGACAGCCCCAGCATTTT
CASSSGTGGQPQHF
>TRBJ2-7|TRBV6-6|TRBD2|15|once
TGTGCCAGCAGTTATGTGGTAGCGGGCGCCTACGAGCAGTACTTC
CASSYVVAGAYEQYF
>TRBJ2-7|TRBV7-8|.|11|.
TGTGCCAGCAGCTTCTCCTACGAGCAGTACTTC
CASSFSYEQYF
>TRBJ2-3|TRBV5-4|.|13|.
TGTGCCAGCAGCTCGACTGTAGCGGATACGCAGTATTTT
CASSSTVADTQYF
>TRBJ2-3|TRBV29-1|.|12|.
TGCAGCGTTGTGGGGTCCACAGATACGCAGTATTTT
CSVVGSTDTQYF
>TRBJ2-1|TRBV15|TRBD2|19|.
TGTGCCACCAGCAGAGACAAAAGAAGACTAGCGGGAGGGCACAATGAGCAGTTCTTC
CATSRDKRRLAGGHNEQFF
>TRBJ2-5|TRBV2|.|13|.
TGTGCCAGCACCGTGCAGGGGCAAGAGACCCAGTACTTC
CASTVQGQETQYF
>TRBJ2-7|TRBV28|TRBD1|14|.
TGTGCCAGCAGTTTTGGGGACAGAGCCTACGAGCAGTACTTC
CASSFGDRAYEQYF
>TRBJ2-1|TRBV10-3|.|12|.
TGTGCCAGCAGTTACGTGGGGAATGAGCAGTTCTTC
CASSYVGNEQFF
>TRBJ2-5|TRBV19|.|15|.
TGTGCCAGTAGTATTGGGGCTAGCAGCCAAGAGACCCAGTACTTC
CASSIGASSQETQYF
>TRBJ1-6|TRBV7-8|.|12|few
TGTGCCAGCAGCTTATTAGGTTCACCCCTCCACTTT
CASSLLGSPLHF
>TRBJ1-1|TRBV7-9|TRBD1|15|.
TGTGCCAGCAGCCCGCGACAGGGGATGAACACTGAAGCTTTCTTT
CASSPRQGMNTEAFF
>TRBJ2-3|TRBV28|TRBD2|15|.
TGTGCCAGCAGTTTGCCTAGCGGCCTCACAGATACGCAGTATTTT
CASSLPSGLTDTQYF
>TRBJ2-7|TRBV28|.|15|.
TGTGCCAGCAGTTTTTCCCCCGGGCCCTCCTACGAGCAGTACTTC
CASSFSPGPSYEQYF
>TRBJ2-1|TRBV6-5|.|14|once
TGTGCCAGCAGGGTTTTTGATAGGTACAATGAGCAGTTCTTC
CASRVFDRYNEQFF
>TRBJ2-7|TRBV18|.|15|.
TGTGCCAGCTCACCTTATCCGGACATACCCTACGAGCAGTACTTC
CASSPYPDIPYEQYF
>TRBJ2-3|TRBV2|.|14|.
TGTGCCAGCAGTGAAAGCGTGCGGGCGGATACGCAGTATTTT
CASSESVRADTQYF
>TRBJ1-4|TRBV9|.|15|.
TGTGCCAGCAGCCCCGAGGGGGTAAGAAATGAAAAACTGTTTTTT
CASSPEGVRNEKLFF
>TRBJ1-1|TRBV11-3|.|13|few
TGTGCCAGCAGCGTCTCGTCGGGCACTGAAGCTTTCTTT
CASSVSSGTEAFF
>TRBJ2-7|TRBV5-6|.|15|.
TGTGCCAGCAGCTTGGGTCCGGGTTACTCCTACGAGCAGTACTTC
CASSLGPGYSYEQYF
>TRBJ2-2|TRBV10-1|.|14|.
TGCGCCAGCAAGGAGCGGATGAACACCGGGGAGCTGTTTTTT
CASKERMNTGELFF
>TRBJ2-5|TRBV5-4|.|14|few
TGTGCCAGCAGCTGGCCTCAGGGAGGTGAGACCCAGTACTTC
CASSWPQGGETQYF
>TRBJ1-5|TRBV10-3|.|16|.
TGTGCCATCAGTGAGTCGAAGACAGCCCCCAATCAGCCCCAGCATTTT
CAISESKTAPNQPQHF
>TRBJ2-1|TRBV7-2|.|15|.
TGTGCCAGCAGCGCCGACAGGTTCTCCTACAATGAGCAGTTCTTC
CASSADRFSYNEQFF
>TRBJ2-3|TRBV5-4|.|14|.
TGTGCCAGCAGCTTGCAGCGTGTCACAGATACGCAGTATTTT
CASSLQRVTDTQYF